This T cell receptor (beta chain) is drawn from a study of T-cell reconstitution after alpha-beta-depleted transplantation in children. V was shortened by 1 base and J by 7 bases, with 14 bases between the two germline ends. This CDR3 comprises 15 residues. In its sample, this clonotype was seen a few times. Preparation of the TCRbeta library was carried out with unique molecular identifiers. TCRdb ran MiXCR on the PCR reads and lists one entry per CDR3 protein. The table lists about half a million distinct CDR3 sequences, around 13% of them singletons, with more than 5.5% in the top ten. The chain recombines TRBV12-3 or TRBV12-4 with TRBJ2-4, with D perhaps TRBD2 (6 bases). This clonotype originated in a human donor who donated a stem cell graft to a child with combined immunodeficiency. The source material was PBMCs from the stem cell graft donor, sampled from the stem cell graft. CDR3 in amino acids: CASSLVAGGKNIQYF. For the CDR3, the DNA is TGTGCCAGCAGTTTAGTAGCCGGGGGTAAGAACATTCAGTACTTC.